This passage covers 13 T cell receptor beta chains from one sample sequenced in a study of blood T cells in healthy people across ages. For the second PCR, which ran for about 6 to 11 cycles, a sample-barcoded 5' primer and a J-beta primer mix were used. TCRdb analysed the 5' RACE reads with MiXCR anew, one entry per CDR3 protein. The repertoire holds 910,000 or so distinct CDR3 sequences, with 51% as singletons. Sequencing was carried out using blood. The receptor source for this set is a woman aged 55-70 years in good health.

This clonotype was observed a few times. The CDR3 DNA is TGTGCCAGCAGTTACCGAGGACAGAGCTCCTATAATTCACCCCTCCACTTT. Translating it yields CASSYRGQSSYNSPLHF. The rearrangement uses TRBV6-6 and TRBJ1-6, with D possibly matching TRBD1 (6 bases). V was trimmed by 2 bases and J by 0 bases, leaving 11 bases between them. CDR3 length equals 17 residues. Germline V lookup: CDR1 MNHNY, CDR2 SVGAGI (reference sequence).

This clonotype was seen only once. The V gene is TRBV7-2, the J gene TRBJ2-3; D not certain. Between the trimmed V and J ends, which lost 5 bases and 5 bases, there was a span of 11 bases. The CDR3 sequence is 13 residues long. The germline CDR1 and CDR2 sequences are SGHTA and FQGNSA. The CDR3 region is CASSLLLVDTQYF. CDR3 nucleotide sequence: TGTGCCAGCAGCCTCCTTTTGGTAGATACGCAGTATTTT.

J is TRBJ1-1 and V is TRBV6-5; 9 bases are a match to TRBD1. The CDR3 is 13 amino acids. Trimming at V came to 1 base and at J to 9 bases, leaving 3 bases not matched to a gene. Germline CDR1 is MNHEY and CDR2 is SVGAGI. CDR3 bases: TGTGCCAGCAGTTACTACACAGGGGGCAAAGCTTTCTTT. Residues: CASSYYTGGKAFF.

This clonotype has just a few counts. The CDR3 DNA reads TGTGCCAGCTCACGAACAGGGATGAACACTGAAGCTTTCTTT. Its protein product is CASSRTGMNTEAFF. V usage is TRBV18 and J usage is TRBJ1-1, with TRBD1 as a possible D gene (6 bases). V was pared by 4 bases and J by 0 bases, with 9 bases between. Germline CDR1 is KGHSH and CDR2 is LQKENI. This CDR3 has 14 residues.

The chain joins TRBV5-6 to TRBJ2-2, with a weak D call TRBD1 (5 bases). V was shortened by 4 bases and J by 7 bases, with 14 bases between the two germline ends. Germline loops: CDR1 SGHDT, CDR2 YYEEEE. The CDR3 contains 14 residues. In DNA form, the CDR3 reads TGTGCCAGCAGCCAGACAGCGTTACGCGGGGAGCTGTTTTTT. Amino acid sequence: CASSQTALRGELFF.

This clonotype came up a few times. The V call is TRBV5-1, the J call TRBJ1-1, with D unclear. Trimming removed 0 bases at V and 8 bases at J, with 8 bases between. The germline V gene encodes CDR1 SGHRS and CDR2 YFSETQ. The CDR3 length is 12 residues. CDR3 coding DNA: TGCGCCAGCAGCTTGGGACAAAAAGAAGCTTTCTTT. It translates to CASSLGQKEAFF.

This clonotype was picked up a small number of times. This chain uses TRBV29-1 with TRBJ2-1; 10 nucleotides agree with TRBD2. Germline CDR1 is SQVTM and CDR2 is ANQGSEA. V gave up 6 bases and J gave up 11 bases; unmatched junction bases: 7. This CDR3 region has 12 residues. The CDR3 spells CSVSPSGSQQFF. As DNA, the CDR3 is TGCAGCGTCAGCCCTAGCGGGAGCCAGCAGTTCTTC.

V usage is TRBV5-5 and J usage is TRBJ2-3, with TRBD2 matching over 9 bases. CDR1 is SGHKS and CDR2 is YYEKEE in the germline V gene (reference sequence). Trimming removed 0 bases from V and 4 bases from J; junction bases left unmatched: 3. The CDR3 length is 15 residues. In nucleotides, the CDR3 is TGTGCCAGCAGCTTGGTGACTAGCGGACCAGATACGCAGTATTTT. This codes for CASSLVTSGPDTQYF.

Here the CDR3 reads CATSTINGLRQETQYF. The CDR3 DNA follows: TGTGCCACCAGCACCATAAACGGGTTAAGGCAAGAGACCCAGTACTTC. The V and J genes are TRBV15 and TRBJ2-5; D unresolved. Deletions cut 4 bases from V and 2 bases from J, with 17 bases between. The CDR3 length is 16 residues. Per the germline V gene, CDR1 is LNHNV and CDR2 is YYDKDF (reference sequence).

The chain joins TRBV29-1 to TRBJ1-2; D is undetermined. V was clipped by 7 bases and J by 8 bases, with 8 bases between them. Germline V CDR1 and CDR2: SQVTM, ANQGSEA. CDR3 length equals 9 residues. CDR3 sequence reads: CSATEGYTF. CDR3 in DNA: TGCAGCGCCACGGAGGGCTACACCTTC.

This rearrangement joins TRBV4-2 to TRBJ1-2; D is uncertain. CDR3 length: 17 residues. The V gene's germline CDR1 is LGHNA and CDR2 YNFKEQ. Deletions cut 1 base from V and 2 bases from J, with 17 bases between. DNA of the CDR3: TGTGCCAGCAGCCAAGTCGAATTTGGAGCTACGAACTATGGCTACACCTTC. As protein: CASSQVEFGATNYGYTF.

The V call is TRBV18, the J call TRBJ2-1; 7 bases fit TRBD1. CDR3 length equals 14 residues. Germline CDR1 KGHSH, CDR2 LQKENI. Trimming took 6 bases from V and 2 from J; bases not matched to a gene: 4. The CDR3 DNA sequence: TGTGCCAGCTCGCCGGGACAGCCCTACAATGAGCAGTTCTTC. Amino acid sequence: CASSPGQPYNEQFF.

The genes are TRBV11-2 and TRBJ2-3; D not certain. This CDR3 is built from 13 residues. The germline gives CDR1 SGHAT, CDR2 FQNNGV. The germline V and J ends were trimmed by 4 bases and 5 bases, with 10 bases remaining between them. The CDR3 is CASSSNSRDTQYF. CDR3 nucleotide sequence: TGTGCCAGCAGCTCGAACAGTAGAGATACGCAGTATTTT.